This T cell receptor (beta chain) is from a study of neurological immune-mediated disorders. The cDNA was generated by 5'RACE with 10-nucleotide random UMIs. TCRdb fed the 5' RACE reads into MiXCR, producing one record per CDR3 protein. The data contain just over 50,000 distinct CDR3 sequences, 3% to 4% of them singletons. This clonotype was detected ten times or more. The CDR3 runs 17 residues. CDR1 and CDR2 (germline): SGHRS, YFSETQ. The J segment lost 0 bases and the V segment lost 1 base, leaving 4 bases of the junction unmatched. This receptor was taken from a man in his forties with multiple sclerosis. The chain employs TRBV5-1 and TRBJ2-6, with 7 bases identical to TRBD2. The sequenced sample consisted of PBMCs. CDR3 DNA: TGCGCCAGCAGCTTGAGCGGGGCCGGCTCTGGGGCCAACGTCCTGACTTTC. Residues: CASSLSGAGSGANVLTF.